This T cell receptor beta chain is from a study of regulatory T cells in long-lasting Graves disease. Described time point: newly diagnosed GD, antithyroid drugs for less than 3 months. RNA extracted from PBMCs served as the sequencing template. It was by American Thyroid Association guidelines that Graves' disease was diagnosed. Germline loops: CDR1 SGHTA, CDR2 FQGNSA. With V trimmed by 3 bases and J by 3 bases, 4 bases remained unmatched. CDR3 length: 15 amino acids. Overall study findings and caveats: Whereas new patients shared 966 public clonotypes, persistent patients shared more, at some 2,700. Persistent disease favored TRBV28, TRBJ1-2 and TRBJ2-5.

This clonotype was picked up many times. Its antigen remains unknown. For TCR beta, libraries came from iRepertoire HTBI primers and Arm-PCR of CDR3 regions. TCRdb independently ran MiXCR on the multiplex PCR reads; one entry per CDR3 protein. The sample consists of around 480,000 distinct CDR3 sequences, 15% to 20% of them appearing once. The sample was also reused in another study, on T cells in Graves' hyperthyroidism and ophthalmopathy. From that report: An absence of ophthalmopathy progression within 18 months meant stable Graves' hyperthyroidism.

J is TRBJ2-2 and V is TRBV7-2, with 7 bases that match TRBD2. This TCR came from a middle-aged woman with Graves disease. Sequences were derived from peripheral blood mononuclear cells (PBMCs), sampled at new diagnosis, from a patient treated with antithyroid drugs. In DNA, the CDR3 is TGTGCCAGCAGCTTGCTAGCGGTCGACACCGGGGAGCTGTTTTTT. Amino acids: CASSLLAVDTGELFF.